This TCR beta chain was captured by sequencing in a study of PD-1 blockade in classical Hodgkin lymphoma. This CDR3 has 14 residues. Germline CDR1 SGHTA, CDR2 FQGNSA. V lost 5 bases and J lost 0, with 10 bases in between. Sequencing was performed with immunoSEQ multiplex PCR; in TCRdb, only in-frame clones are kept and a portion is missing. The data show around 65,000 clones, with 87% seen just once and 7% to 8.5% held by the top ten. Time point noted: cycle 4 day 1 (C4D1), after more than 5 weeks of nivolumab. Each and every patient relapsed after autologous stem cell transplantation, and patients got differing brentuximab vedotin exposure.

The chain couples TRBV7-2 to TRBJ1-1; D uncertain. The clonotype was recovered from a human donor with classical Hodgkin lymphoma. The specimen was peripheral blood mononuclear cells (PBMCs), collected before the fourth cycle of nivolumab. The CDR3 sequence is CASSPRRLNTEAFF. The CDR3 nucleotides are TGTGCCAGCAGCCCCAGGAGGTTGAACACTGAAGCTTTCTTT.